This T cell receptor (beta chain) was obtained from a study of early stage breast cancer tumors. On the study more broadly: Most invasive tumors, about 75% of the 16, were ER+/PR+/HER2-. Study findings and constraints: Most shared enriched TCRB sequences were commonly generated ones. Tumor and normal breast were distinguished via blood comparison in about 90% of the 16 patients.

Each sample had two DNA replicates, approximately 0.5 ug blood or roughly 1.4 ug tissue. Data came from immunoSEQ multiplex PCR; TCRdb stores just in-frame clones and leaves some out. In the table there are about 72,000 clones, 70% to 85% of which are singletons. The V end was cut by 2 bases, the J end by 5 bases, with 8 bases between. From germline, CDR1 is LGHNA and CDR2 YSLEER. This CDR3 is built from 13 residues. There are a few counts of this clone. Its target is not known. The rearrangement joins TRBV4-3 to TRBJ2-3, with TRBD1 as a possible D gene (5 bases). The specimen was blood. The origin of this receptor is a person between 60 and 69 years old with breast cancer. The CDR3 loop is CASSQLREDTQYF. Written as DNA, the CDR3 is TGCGCCAGCAGCCAACTCAGGGAAGATACGCAGTATTTT.